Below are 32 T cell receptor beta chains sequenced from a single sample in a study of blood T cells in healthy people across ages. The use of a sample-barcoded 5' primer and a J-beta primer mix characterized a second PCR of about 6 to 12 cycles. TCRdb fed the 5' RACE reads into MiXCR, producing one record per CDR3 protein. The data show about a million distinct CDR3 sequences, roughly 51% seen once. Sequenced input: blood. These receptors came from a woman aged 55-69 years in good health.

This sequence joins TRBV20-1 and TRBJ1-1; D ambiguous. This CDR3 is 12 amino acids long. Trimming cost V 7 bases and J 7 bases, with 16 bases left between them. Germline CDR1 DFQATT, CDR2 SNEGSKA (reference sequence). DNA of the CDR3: TGCAGTGGCGTAGGGCCACGGAATGAAGCTTTCTTT. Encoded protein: CSGVGPRNEAFF.

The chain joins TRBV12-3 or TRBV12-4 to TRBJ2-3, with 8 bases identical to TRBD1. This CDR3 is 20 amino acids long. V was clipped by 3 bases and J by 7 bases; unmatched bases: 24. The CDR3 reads CASSFFLDHKRTGSTNTQYF. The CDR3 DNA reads TGTGCCAGCAGTTTTTTCTTGGATCATAAGAGGACAGGGAGCACGAATACGCAGTATTTT.

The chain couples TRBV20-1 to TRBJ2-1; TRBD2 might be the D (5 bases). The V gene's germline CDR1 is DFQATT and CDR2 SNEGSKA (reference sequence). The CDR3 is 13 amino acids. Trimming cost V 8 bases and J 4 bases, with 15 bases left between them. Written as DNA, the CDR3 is TGCAGTTGGCTCGGGGAAGCTTACAATGAGCAGTTCTTC. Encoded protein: CSWLGEAYNEQFF.

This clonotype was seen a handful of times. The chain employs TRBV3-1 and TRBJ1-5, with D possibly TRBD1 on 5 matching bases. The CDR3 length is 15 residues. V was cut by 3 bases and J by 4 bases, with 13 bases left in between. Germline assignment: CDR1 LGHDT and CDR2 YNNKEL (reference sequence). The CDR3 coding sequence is TGTGCCAGCAGCCACTGGGCAGGGAATAATCAGCCCCAGCATTTT. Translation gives CASSHWAGNNQPQHF.

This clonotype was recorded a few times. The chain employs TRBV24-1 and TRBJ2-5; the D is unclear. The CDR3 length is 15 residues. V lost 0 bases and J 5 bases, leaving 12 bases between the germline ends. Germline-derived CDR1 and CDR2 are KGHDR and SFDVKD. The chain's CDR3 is CATSDLGKGLETQYF. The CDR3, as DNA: TGTGCCACCAGTGATTTGGGTAAGGGATTGGAGACCCAGTACTTC.

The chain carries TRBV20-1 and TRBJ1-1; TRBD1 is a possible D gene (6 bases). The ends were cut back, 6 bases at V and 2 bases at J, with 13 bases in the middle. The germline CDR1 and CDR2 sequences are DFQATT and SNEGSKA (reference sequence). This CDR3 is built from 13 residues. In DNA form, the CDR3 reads TGCAGTGCCCCGGACAGCACCAACACTGAAGCTTTCTTT. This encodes CSAPDSTNTEAFF.

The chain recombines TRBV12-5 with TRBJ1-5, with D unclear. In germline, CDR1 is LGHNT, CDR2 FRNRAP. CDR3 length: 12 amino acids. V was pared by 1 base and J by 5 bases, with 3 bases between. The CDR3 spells CASGLGDQPQHF. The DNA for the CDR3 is TGTGCTAGTGGTTTGGGGGATCAGCCCCAGCATTTT.

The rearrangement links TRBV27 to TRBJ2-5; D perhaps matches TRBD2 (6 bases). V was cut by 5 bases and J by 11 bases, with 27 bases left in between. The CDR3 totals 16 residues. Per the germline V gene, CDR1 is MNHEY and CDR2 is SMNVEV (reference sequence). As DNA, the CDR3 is TGTGCCAGCAGTGGGGAGGACCTTAAAACCTACAATGAGCAGTACTTC. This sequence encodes CASSGEDLKTYNEQYF.

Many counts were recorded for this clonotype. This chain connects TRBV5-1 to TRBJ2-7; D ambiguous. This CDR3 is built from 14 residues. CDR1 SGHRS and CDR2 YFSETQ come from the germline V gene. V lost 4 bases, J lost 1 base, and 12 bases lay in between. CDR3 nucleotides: TGCGCCAGCAGCCCTCAGTCTTTATCCTACGAGCAGTACTTC. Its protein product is CASSPQSLSYEQYF.

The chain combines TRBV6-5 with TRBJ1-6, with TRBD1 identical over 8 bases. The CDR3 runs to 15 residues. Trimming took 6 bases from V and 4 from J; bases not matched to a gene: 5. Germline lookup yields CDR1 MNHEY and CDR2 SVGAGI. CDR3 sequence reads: CASRTQGAYNSPLHF. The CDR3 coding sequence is TGTGCCAGCAGAACGCAGGGGGCATATAATTCACCCCTCCACTTT.

The CDR3 is CASSPGEGTDTQYF. The DNA of the CDR3 is TGTGCCAGCTCCCCGGGAGAGGGCACAGATACGCAGTATTTT. V gene TRBV18 combines with J gene TRBJ2-3, with D possibly TRBD2 on 6 matching bases. The V and J ends lost 6 bases and 1 base respectively, with 11 bases between them. Germline V gene lookup returns CDR1 KGHSH and CDR2 LQKENI. The CDR3 length is 14 residues.

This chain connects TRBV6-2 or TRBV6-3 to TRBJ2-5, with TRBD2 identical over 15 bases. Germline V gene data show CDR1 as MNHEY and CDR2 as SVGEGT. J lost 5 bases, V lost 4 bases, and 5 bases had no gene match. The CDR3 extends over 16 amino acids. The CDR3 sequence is CASSWTSGRATETQYF. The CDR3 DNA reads TGTGCCAGCAGTTGGACTAGCGGGAGGGCCACGGAGACCCAGTACTTC.

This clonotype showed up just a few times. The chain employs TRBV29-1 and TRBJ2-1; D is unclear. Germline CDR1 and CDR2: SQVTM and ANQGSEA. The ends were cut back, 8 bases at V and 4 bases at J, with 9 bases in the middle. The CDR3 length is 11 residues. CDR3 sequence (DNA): TGCAGCACAACGGAGTACAATGAGCAGTTCTTC. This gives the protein CSTTEYNEQFF.

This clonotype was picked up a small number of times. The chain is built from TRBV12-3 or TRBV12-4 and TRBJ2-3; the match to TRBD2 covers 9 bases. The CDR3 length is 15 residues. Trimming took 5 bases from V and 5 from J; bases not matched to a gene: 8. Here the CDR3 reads CASSGGRASQDTQYF. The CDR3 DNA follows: TGTGCCAGCAGTGGCGGGAGGGCCTCTCAAGATACGCAGTATTTT.

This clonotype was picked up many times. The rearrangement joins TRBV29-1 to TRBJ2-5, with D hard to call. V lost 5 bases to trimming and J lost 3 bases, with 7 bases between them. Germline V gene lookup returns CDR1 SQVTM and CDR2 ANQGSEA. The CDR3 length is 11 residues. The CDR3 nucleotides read TGCAGCGTTATAGCCGAAGAGACCCAGTACTTC. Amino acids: CSVIAEETQYF.

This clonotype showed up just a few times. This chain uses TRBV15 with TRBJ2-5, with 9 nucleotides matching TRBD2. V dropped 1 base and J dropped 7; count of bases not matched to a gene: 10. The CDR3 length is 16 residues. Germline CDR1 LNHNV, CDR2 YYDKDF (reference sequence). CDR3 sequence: CATSRGAGGTKGTQYF. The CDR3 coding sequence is TGTGCCACCAGCAGAGGGGCGGGAGGGACAAAAGGGACCCAGTACTTC.

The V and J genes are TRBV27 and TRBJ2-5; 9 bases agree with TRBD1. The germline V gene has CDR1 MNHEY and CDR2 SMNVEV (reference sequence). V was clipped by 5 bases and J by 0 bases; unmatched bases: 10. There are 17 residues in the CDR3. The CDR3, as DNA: TGTGCCAGCAGTGAAACAGGGGGCTCCTTTTACCAAGAGACCCAGTACTTC. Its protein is CASSETGGSFYQETQYF.

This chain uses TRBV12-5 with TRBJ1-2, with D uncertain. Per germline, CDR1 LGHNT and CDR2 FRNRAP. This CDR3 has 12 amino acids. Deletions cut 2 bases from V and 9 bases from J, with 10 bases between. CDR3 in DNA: TGTGCTAGTGGTTTGTTGCACGGGAGCTACACCTTC. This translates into CASGLLHGSYTF.

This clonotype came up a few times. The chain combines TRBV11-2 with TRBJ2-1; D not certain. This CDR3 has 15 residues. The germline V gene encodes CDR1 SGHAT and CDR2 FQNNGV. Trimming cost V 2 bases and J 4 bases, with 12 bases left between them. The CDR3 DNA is TGTGCCAGCAGCTTATCCCAGACATTTTACAATGAGCAGTTCTTC. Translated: CASSLSQTFYNEQFF.

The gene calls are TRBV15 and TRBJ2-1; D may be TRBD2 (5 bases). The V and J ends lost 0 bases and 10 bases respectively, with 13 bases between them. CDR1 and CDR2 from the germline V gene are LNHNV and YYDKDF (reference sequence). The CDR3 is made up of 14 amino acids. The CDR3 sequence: CATSRDSWRAEQFF. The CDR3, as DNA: TGTGCCACCAGCAGAGATTCCTGGCGGGCCGAGCAGTTCTTC.

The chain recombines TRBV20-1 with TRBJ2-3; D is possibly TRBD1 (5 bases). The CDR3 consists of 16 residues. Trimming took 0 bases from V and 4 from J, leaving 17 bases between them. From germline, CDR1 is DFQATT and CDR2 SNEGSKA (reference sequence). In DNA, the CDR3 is TGCAGTGCTAGAGATCGTGCACCATGGGGCCCAGATACGCAGTATTTT. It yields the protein CSARDRAPWGPDTQYF.

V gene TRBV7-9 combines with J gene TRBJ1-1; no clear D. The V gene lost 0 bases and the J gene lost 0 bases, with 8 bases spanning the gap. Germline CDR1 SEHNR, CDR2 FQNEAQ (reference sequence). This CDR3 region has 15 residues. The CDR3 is CASSLASSMNTEAFF. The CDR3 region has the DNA TGTGCCAGCAGCTTAGCGTCCAGCATGAACACTGAAGCTTTCTTT.

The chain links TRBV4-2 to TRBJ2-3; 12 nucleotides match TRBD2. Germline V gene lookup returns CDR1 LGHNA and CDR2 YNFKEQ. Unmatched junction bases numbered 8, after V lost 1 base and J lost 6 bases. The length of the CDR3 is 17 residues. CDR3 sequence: CASSQVASGRAIDTQYF. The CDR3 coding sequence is TGTGCCAGCAGCCAAGTCGCTAGCGGGAGGGCCATCGATACGCAGTATTTT.

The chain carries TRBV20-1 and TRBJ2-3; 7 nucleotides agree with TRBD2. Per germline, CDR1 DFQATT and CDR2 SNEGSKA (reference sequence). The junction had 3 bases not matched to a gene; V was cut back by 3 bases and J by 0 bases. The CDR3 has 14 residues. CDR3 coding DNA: TGCAGTGCTAGGAGGGAGGGTAGCACAGATACGCAGTATTTT. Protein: CSARREGSTDTQYF.

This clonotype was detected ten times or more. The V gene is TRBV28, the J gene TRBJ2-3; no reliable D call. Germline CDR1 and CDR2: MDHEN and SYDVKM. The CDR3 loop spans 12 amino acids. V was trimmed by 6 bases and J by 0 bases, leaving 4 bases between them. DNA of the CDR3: TGTGCCAGCAGACGGAGCACAGATACGCAGTATTTT. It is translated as CASRRSTDTQYF. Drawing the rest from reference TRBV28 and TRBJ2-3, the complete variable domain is DVKVTQSSRYLVKRTGEKVFLECVQDMDHENMFWYRQDPGLGLRLIYFSYDVKMKEKGDIPEGYSVSREKKERFSLILESASTNQTSMYLCASRRSTDTQYFGPGTRLTVL.

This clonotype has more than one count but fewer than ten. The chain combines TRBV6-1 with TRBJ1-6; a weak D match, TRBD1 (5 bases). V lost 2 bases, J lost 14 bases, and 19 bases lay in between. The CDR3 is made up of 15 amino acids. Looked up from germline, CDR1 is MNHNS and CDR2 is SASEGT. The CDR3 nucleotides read TGTGCCAGCAGTGAATTTGGGACGGAGCTTTGGACCCTCCACTTT. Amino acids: CASSEFGTELWTLHF.

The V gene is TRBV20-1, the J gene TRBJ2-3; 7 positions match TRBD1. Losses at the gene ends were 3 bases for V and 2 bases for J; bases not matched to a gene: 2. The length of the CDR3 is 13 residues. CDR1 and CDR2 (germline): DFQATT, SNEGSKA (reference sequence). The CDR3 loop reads CSARGQNTDTQYF. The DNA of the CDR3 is TGCAGTGCTAGGGGACAGAACACAGATACGCAGTATTTT.

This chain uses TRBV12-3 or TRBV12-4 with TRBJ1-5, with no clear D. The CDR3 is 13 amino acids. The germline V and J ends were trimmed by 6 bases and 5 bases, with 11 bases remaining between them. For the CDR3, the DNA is TGTGCCAGCAGCCTATCCTGGGATCAGCCCCAGCATTTT. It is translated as CASSLSWDQPQHF.

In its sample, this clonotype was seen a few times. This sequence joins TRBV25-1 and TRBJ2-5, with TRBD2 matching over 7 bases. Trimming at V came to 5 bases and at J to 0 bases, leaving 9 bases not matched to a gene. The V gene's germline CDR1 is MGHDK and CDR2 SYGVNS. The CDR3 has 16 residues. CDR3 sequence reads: CASSPWTGTNQETQYF. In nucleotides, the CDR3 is TGTGCCAGCAGTCCGTGGACCGGGACTAACCAAGAGACCCAGTACTTC.

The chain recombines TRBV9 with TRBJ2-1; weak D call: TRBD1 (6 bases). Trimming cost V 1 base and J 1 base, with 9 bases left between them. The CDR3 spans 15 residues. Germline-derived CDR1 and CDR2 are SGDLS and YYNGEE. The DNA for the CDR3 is TGTGCCAGCAGCGTAATAGGACAGTCCTACAATGAGCAGTTCTTC. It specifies CASSVIGQSYNEQFF.

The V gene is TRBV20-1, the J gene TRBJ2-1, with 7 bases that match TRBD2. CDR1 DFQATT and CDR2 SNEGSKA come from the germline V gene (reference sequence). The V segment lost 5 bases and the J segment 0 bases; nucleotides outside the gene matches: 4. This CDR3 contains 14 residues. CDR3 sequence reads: CSAAREVSYNEQFF. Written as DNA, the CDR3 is TGCAGTGCTGCCCGGGAGGTCTCCTACAATGAGCAGTTCTTC.

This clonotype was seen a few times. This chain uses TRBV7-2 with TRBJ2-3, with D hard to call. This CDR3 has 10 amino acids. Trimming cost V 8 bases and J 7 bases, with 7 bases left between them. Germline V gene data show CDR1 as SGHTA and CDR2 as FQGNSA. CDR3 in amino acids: CASRGNTQYF. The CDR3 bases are TGTGCCAGCCGAGGAAATACGCAGTATTTT.